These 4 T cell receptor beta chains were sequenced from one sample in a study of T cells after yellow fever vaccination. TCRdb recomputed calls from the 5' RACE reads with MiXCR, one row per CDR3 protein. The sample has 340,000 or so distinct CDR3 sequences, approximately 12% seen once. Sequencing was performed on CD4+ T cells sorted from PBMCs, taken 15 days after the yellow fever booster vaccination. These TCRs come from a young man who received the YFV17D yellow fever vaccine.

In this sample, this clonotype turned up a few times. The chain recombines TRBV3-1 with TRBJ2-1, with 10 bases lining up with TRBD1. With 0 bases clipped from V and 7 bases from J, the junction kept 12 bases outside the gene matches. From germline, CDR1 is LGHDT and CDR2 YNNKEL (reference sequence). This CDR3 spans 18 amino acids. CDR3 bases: TGTGCCAGCAGCCAAGACCGCCCGACAGGGGGCAAGTTTAATGAGCAGTTCTTC. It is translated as CASSQDRPTGGKFNEQFF.

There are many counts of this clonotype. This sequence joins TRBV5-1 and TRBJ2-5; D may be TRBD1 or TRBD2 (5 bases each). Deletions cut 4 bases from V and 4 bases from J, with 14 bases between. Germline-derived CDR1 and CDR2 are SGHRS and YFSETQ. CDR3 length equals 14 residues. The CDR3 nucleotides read TGCGCCAGCAGCCTCGGGACCCTGGGAGAGACCCAGTACTTC. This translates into CASSLGTLGETQYF.

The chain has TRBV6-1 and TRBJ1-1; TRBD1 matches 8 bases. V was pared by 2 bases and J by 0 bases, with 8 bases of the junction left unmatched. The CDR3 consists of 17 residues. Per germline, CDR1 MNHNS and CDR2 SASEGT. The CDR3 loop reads CASSEIGQGALNTEAFF. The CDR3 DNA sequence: TGTGCCAGCAGTGAAATAGGGCAGGGGGCTTTGAACACTGAAGCTTTCTTT.

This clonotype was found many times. The CDR3 DNA follows: TGTGCCAGCTCACCAGAGGCAGGGAACACTGAAGCTTTCTTT. Protein product: CASSPEAGNTEAFF. The chain combines TRBV18 with TRBJ1-1; no reliable D call. Trimming left V 2 bases short and J 1 base short, with 8 bases between. The CDR3 spans 14 residues. Per germline, CDR1 KGHSH and CDR2 LQKENI.